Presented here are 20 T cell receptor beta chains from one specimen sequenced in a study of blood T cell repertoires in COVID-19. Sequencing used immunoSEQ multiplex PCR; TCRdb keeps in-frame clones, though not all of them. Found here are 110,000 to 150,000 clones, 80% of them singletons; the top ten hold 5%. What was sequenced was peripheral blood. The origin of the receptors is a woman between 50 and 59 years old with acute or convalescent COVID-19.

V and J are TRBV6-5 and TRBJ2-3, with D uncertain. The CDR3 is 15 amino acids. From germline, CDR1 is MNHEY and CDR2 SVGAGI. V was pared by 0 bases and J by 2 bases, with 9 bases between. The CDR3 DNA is TGTGCCAGCAGTTACTCGAGAGGTTTCACAGATACGCAGTATTTT. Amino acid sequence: CASSYSRGFTDTQYF.

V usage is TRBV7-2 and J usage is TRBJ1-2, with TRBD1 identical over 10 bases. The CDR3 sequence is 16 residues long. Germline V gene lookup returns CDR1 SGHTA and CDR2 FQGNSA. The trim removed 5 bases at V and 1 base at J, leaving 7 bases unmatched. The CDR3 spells CASSPSGTGDNYGYTF. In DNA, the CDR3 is TGTGCCAGCAGCCCCTCCGGGACAGGGGATAACTATGGCTACACCTTC.

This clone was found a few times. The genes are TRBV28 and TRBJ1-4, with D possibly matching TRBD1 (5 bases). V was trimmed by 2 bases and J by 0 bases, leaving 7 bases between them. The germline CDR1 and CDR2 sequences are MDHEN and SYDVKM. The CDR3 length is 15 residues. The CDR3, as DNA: TGTGCCAGCAGTTTAGGGGGGACAACTAATGAAAAACTGTTTTTT. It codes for CASSLGGTTNEKLFF. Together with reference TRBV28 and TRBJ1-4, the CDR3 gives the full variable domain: DVKVTQSSRYLVKRTGEKVFLECVQDMDHENMFWYRQDPGLGLRLIYFSYDVKMKEKGDIPEGYSVSREKKERFSLILESASTNQTSMYLCASSLGGTTNEKLFFGSGTQLSVL.

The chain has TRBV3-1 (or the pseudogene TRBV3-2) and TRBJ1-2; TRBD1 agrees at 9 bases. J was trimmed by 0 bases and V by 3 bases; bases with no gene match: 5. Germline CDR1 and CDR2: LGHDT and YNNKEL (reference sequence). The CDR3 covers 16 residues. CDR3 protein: CASSQVDRGSNYGYTF. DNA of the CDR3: TGTGCCAGCAGCCAGGTGGACAGGGGTTCTAACTATGGCTACACCTTC.

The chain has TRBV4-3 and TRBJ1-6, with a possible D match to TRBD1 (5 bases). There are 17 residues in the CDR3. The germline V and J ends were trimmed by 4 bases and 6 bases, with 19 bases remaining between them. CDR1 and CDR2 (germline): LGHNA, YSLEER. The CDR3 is CASSPKVRGSTNSPLHF. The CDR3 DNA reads TGCGCCAGCAGCCCAAAGGTTAGGGGATCAACTAATTCACCCCTCCACTTT.

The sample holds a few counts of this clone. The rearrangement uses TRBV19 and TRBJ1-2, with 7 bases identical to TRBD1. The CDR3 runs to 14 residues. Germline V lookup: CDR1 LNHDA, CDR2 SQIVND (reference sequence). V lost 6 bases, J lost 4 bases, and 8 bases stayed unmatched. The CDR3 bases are TGTGCCAGTAGAGGGGGCGAAGCGACCTATGGCTACACCTTC. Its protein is CASRGGEATYGYTF.

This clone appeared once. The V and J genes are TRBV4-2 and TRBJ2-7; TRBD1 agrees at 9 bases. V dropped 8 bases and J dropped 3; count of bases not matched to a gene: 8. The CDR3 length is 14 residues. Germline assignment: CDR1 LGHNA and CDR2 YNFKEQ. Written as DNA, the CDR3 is TGTGCCAGCCGGGAGACAGGGGGGAACTACGAGCAGTACTTC. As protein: CASRETGGNYEQYF.

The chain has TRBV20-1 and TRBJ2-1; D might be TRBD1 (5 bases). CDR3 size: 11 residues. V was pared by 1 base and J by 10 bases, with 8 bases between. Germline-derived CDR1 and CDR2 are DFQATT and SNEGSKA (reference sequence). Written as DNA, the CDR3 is TGCAGTGCTAGAGTTGACAGCGAGCAGTTCTTC. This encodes CSARVDSEQFF.

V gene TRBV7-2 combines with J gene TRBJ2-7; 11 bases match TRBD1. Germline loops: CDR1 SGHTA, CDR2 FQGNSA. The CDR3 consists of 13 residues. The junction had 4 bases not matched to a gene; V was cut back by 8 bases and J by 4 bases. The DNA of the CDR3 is TGTGCCAGCTCTGGGACAGGGGGTTACGAGCAGTACTTC. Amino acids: CASSGTGGYEQYF.

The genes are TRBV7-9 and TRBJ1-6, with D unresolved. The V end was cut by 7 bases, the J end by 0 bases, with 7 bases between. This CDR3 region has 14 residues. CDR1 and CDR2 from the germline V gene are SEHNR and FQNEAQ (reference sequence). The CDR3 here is CASTESSYNSPLHF. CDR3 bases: TGTGCCAGCACAGAGAGCTCCTATAATTCACCCCTCCACTTT.

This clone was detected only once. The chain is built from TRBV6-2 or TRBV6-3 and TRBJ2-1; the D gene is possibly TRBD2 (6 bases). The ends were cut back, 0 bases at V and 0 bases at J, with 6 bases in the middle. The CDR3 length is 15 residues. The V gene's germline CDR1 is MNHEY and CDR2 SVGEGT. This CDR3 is CASSYSGGSYNEQFF. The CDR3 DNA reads TGTGCCAGCAGTTACTCGGGAGGCTCCTACAATGAGCAGTTCTTC.

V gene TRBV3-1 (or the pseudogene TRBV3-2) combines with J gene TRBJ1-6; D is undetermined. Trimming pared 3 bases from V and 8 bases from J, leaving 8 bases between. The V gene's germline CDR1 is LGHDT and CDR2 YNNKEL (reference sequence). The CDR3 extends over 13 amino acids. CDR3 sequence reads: CASSQLSDSPLHF. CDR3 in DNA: TGTGCCAGCAGCCAGCTGTCGGATTCACCCCTCCACTTT.

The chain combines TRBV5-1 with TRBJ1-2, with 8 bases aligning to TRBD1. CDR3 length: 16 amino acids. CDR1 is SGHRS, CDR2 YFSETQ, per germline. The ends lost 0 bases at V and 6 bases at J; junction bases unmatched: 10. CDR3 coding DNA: TGCGCCAGCAGCTTGGAAGGGACAGGCGGCGACCATGGCTACACCTTC. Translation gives CASSLEGTGGDHGYTF. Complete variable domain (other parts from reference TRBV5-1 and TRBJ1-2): KAGVTQTPRYLIKTRGQQVTLSCSPISGHRSVSWYQQTPGQGLQFLFEYFSETQRNKGNFPGRFSGRQFSNSRSEMNVSTLELGDSALYLCASSLEGTGGDHGYTFGSGTRLTVV.

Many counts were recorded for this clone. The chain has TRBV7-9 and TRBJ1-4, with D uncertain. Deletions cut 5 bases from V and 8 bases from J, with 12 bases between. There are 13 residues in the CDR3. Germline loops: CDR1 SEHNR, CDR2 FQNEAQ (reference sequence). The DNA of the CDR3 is TGTGCCAGCAGCCGGGGAATTTCGGAAAAACTGTTTTTT. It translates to CASSRGISEKLFF. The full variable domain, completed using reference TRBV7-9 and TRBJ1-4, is DTGVSQNPRHKITKRGQNVTFRCDPISEHNRLYWYRQTLGQGPEFLTYFQNEAQLEKSRLLSDRFSAERPKGSFSTLEIQRTEQGDSAMYLCASSRGISEKLFFGSGTQLSVL.

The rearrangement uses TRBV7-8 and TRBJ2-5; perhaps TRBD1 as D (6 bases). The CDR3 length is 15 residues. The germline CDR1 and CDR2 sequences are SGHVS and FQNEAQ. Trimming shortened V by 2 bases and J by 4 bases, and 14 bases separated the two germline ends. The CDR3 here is CASSLSSGASETQYF. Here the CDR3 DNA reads TGTGCCAGCAGCTTAAGCTCAGGGGCTTCAGAGACCCAGTACTTC. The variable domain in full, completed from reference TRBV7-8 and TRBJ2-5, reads GAGVSQSPRYKVAKRGQDVALRCDPISGHVSLFWYQQALGQGPEFLTYFQNEAQLDKSGLPSDRFFAERPEGSVSTLKIQRTQQEDSAVYLCASSLSSGASETQYFGPGTRLLVL.

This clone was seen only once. In nucleotides, the CDR3 is TGTGCCAGCAGCTTGGGACACCTCGGTAATGAAAAACTGTTTTTT. It encodes CASSLGHLGNEKLFF. The chain combines TRBV5-8 with TRBJ1-4; D is undetermined. Germline V CDR1 and CDR2: SGHTS, YDEGEE. Trimming removed 0 bases from V and 4 bases from J, with 10 bases in between. The CDR3 is 15 amino acids.

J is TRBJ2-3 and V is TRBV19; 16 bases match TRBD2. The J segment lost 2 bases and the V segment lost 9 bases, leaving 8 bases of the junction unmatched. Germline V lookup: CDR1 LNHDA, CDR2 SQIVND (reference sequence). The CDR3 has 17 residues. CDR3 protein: CASATGTSGGATDTQYF. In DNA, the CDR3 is TGTGCCAGCGCAACCGGGACTAGCGGGGGGGCCACAGATACGCAGTATTTT.

The CDR3 sequence is CASAGLGASSNQPQHF. The CDR3 DNA is TGTGCCAGTGCAGGTCTGGGGGCGTCTAGCAATCAGCCCCAGCATTTT. The V call is TRBV19, the J call TRBJ1-5; a weak D match, TRBD1 (6 bases). CDR1 and CDR2 from the germline V gene are LNHDA and SQIVND (reference sequence). The CDR3 is made up of 16 amino acids. V was trimmed by 8 bases and J by 0 bases, leaving 17 bases between them.

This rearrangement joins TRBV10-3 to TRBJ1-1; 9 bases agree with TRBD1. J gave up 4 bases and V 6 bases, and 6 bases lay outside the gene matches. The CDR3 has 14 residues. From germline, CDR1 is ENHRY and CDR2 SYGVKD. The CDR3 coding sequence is TGTGCCATCAGGGCCGGACAGGGGACCACTGAAGCTTTCTTT. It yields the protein CAIRAGQGTTEAFF.

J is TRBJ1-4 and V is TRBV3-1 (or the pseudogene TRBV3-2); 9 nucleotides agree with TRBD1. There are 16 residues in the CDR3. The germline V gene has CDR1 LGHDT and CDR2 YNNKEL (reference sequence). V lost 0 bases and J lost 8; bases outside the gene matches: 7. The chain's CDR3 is CASSQDLTGGWEKLFF. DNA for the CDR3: TGTGCCAGCAGCCAAGATTTGACAGGGGGATGGGAAAAACTGTTTTTT.